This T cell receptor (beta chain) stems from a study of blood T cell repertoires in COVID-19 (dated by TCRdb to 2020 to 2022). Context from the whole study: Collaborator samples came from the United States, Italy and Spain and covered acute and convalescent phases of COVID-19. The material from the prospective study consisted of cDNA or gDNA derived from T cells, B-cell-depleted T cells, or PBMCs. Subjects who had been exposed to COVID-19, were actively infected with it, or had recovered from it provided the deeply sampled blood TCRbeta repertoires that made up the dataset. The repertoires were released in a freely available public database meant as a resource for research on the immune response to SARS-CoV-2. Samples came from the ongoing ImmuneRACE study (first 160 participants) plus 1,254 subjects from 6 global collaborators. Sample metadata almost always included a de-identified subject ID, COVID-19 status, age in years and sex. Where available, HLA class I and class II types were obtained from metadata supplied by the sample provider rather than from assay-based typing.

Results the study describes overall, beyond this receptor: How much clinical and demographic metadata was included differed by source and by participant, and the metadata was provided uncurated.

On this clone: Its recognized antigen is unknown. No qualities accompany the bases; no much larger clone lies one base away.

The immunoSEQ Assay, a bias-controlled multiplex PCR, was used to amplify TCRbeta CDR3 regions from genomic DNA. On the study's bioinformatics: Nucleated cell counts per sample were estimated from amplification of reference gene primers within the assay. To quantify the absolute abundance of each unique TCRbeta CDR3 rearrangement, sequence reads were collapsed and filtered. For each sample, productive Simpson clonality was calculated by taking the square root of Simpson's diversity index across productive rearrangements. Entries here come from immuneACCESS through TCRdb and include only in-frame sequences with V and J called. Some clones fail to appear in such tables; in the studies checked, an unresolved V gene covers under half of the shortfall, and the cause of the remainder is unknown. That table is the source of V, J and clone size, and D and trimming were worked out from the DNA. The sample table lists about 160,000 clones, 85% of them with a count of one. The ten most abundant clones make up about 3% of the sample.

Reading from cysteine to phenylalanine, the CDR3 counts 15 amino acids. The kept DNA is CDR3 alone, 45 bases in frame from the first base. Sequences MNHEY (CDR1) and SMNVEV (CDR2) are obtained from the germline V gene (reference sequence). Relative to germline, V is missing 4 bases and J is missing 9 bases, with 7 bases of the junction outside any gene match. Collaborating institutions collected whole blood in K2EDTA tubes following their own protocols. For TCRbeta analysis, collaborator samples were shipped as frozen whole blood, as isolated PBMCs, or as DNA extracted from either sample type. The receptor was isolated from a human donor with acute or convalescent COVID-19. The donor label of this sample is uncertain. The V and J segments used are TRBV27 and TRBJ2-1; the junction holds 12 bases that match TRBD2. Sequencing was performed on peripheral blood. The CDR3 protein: CASSSQTSGGSEQFF. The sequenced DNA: TGTGCCAGCAGTTCCCAGACTAGCGGGGGTTCTGAGCAGTTCTTC.